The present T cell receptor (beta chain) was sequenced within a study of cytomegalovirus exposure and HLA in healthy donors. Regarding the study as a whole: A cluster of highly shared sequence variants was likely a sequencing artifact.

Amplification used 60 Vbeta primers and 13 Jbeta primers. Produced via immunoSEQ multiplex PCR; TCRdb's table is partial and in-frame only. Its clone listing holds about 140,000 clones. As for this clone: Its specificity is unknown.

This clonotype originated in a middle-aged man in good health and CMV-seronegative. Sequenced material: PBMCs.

CDR3 in amino acids: CASSLGLGPANYGYTF. DNA of the CDR3: TGTGCCAGCAGCTTGGGTCTAGGCCCAGCTAACTATGGCTACACCTTC. This chain links TRBV5-4 with TRBJ1-2; D uncertain. The CDR3 consists of 16 residues. V lost 0 bases, J lost 0 bases, and 12 bases lay in between. CDR1 and CDR2 from the germline V gene are SGHNT and YYREEE (reference sequence).